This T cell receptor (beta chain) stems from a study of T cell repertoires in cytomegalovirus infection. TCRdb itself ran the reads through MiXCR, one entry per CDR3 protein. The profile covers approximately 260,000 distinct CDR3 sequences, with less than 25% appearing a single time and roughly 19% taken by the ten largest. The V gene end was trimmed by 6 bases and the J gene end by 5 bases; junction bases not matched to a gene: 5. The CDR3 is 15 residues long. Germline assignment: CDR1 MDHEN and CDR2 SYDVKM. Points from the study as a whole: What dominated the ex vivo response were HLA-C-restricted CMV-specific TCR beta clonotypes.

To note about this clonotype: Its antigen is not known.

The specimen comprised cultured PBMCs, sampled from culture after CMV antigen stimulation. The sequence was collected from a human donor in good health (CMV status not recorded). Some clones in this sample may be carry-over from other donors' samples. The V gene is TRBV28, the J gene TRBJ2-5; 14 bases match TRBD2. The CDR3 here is CASRPGLAGEETQYF. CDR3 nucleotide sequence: TGTGCCAGCAGACCGGGACTAGCGGGAGAGGAGACCCAGTACTTC. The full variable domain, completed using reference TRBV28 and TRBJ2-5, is DVKVTQSSRYLVKRTGEKVFLECVQDMDHENMFWYRQDPGLGLRLIYFSYDVKMKEKGDIPEGYSVSREKKERFSLILESASTNQTSMYLCASRPGLAGEETQYFGPGTRLLVL.